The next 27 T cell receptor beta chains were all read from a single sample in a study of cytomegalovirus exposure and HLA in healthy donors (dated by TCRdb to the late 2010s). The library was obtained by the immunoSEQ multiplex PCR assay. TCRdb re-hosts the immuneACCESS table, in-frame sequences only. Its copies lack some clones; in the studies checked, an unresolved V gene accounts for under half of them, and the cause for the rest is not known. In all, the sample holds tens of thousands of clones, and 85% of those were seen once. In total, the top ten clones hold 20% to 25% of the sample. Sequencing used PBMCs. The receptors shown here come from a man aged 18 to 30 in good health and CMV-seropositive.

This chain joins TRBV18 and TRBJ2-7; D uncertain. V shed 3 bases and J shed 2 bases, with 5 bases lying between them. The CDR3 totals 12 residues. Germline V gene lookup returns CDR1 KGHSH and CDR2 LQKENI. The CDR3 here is CASSPTTYEQYF. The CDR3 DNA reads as TGTGCCAGCTCACCTACAACCTACGAGCAGTACTTC.

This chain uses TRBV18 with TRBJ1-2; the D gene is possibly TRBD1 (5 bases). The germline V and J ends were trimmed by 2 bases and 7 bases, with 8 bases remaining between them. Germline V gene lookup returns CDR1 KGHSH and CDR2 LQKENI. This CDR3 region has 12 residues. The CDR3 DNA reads TGTGCCAGCTCACCAGGGGGAGGTGGCTACACCTTC. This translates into CASSPGGGGYTF.

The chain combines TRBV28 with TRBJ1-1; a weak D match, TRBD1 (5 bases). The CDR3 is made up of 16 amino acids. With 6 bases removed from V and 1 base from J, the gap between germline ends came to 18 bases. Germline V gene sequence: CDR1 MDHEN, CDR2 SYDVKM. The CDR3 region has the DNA TGTGCCAGCAGCCCCTCTTGGGGCGGAAAGAACACTGAAGCTTTCTTT. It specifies CASSPSWGGKNTEAFF. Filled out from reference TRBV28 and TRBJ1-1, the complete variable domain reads DVKVTQSSRYLVKRTGEKVFLECVQDMDHENMFWYRQDPGLGLRLIYFSYDVKMKEKGDIPEGYSVSREKKERFSLILESASTNQTSMYLCASSPSWGGKNTEAFFGQGTRLTVV.

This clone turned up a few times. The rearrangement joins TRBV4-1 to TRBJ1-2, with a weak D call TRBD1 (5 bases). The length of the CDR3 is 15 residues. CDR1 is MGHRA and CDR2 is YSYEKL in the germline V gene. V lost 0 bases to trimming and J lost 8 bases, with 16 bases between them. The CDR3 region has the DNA TGCGCCAGCAGCCAAGATCTGCAGGGATTCTACGGCTACACCTTC. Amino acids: CASSQDLQGFYGYTF.

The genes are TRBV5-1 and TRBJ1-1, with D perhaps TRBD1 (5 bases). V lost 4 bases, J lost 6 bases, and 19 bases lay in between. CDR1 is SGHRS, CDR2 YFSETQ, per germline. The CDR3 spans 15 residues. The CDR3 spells CASSPRGQGAPEAFF. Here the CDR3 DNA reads TGCGCCAGCAGCCCGCGGGGCCAGGGAGCCCCTGAAGCTTTCTTT. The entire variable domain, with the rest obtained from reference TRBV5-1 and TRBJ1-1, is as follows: KAGVTQTPRYLIKTRGQQVTLSCSPISGHRSVSWYQQTPGQGLQFLFEYFSETQRNKGNFPGRFSGRQFSNSRSEMNVSTLELGDSALYLCASSPRGQGAPEAFFGQGTRLTVV.

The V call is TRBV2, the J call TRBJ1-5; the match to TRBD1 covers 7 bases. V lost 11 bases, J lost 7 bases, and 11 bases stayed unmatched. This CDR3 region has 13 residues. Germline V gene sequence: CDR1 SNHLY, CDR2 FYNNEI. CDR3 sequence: CAGGQDFNQPQHF. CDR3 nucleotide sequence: TGTGCCGGAGGACAGGATTTCAACCAGCCCCAGCATTTT.

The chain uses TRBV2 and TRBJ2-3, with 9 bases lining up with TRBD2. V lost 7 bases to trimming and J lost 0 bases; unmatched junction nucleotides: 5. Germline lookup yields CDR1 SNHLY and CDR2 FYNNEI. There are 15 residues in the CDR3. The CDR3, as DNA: TGTGCCAGCATTCCGCGGGAGGGTAGCACAGATACGCAGTATTTT. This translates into CASIPREGSTDTQYF.

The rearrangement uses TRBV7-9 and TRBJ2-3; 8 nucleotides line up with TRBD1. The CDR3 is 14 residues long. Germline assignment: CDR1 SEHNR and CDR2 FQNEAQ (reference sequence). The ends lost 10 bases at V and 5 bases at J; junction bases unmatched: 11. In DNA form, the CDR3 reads TGTGCCACGGGGCGGACAGGGACCGTAGATACGCAGTATTTT. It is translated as CATGRTGTVDTQYF.

CDR3 nucleotides: TGTGCCAGCAGTCTGACTAGCGGGAGGGGTGAGCAGTTCTTC. The encoded protein is CASSLTSGRGEQFF. This chain uses TRBV6-8 with TRBJ2-1, with 14 bases fitting TRBD2. Trimming at V came to 5 bases and at J to 9 bases, leaving 3 bases not matched to a gene. CDR1 MNHGY and CDR2 SAAAGT come from the germline V gene. The CDR3 has 14 residues.

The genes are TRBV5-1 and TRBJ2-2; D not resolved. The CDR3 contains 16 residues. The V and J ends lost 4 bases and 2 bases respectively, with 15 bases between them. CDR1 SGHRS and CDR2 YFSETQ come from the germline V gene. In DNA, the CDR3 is TGCGCCAGCAGCCCAATGGCCGGGTTCAACACCGGGGAGCTGTTTTTT. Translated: CASSPMAGFNTGELFF.

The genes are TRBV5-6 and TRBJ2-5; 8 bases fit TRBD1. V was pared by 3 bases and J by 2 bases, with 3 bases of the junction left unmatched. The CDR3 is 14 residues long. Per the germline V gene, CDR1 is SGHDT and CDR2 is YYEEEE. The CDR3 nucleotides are TGTGCCAGCAGCTCTAGGACAGGGCAAGAGACCCAGTACTTC. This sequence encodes CASSSRTGQETQYF.

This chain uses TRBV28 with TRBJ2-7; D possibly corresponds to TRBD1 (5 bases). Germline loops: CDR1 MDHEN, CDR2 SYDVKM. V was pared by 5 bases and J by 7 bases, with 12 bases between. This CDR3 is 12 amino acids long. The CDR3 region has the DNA TGTGCCAGCAGTCTTTTACAGGAGGAGCAGTACTTC. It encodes CASSLLQEEQYF.

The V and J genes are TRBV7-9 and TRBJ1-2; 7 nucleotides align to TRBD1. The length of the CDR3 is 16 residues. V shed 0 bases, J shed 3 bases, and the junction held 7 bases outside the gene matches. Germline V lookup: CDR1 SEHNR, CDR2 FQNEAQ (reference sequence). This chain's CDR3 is CASSLASSGTDYGYTF. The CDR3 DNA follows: TGTGCCAGCAGCTTAGCCTCATCCGGGACAGACTATGGCTACACCTTC.

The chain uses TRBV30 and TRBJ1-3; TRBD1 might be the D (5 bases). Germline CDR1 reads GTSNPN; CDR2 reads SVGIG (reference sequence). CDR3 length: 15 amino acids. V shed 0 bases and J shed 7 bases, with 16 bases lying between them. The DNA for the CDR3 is TGTGCCTGGAGTGTCCTCCGGGGGACGGGGAACACCATATATTTT. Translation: CAWSVLRGTGNTIYF.

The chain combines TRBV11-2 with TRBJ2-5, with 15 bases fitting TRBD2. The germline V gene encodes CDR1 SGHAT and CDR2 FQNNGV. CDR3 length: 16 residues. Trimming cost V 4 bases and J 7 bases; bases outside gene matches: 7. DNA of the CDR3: TGTGCCAGCAGCTCCTGGACTAGCGGGGGGGTTGGGACCCAGTACTTC. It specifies CASSSWTSGGVGTQYF. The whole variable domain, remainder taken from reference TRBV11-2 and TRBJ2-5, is EAGVAQSPRYKIIEKRQSVAFWCNPISGHATLYWYQQILGQGPKLLIQFQNNGVVDDSQLPKDRFSAERLKGVDSTLKIQPAKLEDSAVYLCASSSWTSGGVGTQYFGPGTRLLVL.

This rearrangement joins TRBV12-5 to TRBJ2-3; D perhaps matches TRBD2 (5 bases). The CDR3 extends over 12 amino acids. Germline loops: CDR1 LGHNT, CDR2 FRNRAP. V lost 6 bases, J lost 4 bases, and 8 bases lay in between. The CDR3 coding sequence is TGTGCTAGTGGCCGAGGGTCAGATACGCAGTATTTT. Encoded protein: CASGRGSDTQYF.

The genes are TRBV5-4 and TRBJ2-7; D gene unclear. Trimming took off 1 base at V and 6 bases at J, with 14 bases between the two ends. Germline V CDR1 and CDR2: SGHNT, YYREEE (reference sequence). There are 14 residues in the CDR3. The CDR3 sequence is CASSLSVADIEQYF. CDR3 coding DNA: TGTGCCAGCAGCTTGAGCGTCGCCGATATCGAGCAGTACTTC.

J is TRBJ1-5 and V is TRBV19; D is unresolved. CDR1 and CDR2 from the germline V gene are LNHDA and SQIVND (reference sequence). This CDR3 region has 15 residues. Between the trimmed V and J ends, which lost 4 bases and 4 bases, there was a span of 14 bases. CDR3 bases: TGTGCCAGTAGTAGATCGGGAGAGTTTAATCAGCCCCAGCATTTT. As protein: CASSRSGEFNQPQHF.

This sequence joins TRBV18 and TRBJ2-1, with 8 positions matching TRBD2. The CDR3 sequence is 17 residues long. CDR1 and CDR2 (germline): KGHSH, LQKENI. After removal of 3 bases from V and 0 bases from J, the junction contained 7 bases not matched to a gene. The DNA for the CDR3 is TGTGCCAGCTCACCGGTCACCGGGACTAGCTCCTACAATGAGCAGTTCTTC. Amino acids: CASSPVTGTSSYNEQFF. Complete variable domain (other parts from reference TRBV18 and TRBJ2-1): NAGVMQNPRHLVRRRGQEARLRCSPMKGHSHVYWYRQLPEEGLKFMVYLQKENIIDESGMPKERFSAEFPKEGPSILRIQQVVRGDSAAYFCASSPVTGTSSYNEQFFGPGTRLTVL.

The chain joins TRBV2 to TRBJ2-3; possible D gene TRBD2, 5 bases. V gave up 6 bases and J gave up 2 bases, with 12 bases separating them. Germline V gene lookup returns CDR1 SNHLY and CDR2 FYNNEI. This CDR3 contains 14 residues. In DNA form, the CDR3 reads TGTGCCAGCAGGAACGTAGCGTTCACAGATACGCAGTATTTT. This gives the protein CASRNVAFTDTQYF.

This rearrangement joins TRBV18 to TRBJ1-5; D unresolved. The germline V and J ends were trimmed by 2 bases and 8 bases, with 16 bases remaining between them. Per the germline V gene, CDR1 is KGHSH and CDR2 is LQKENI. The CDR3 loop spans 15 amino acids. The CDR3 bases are TGTGCCAGCTCACCAGAAAGAGTCGTCTTGAAGCCCCAGCATTTT. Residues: CASSPERVVLKPQHF. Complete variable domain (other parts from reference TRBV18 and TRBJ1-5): NAGVMQNPRHLVRRRGQEARLRCSPMKGHSHVYWYRQLPEEGLKFMVYLQKENIIDESGMPKERFSAEFPKEGPSILRIQQVVRGDSAAYFCASSPERVVLKPQHFGDGTRLSIL.

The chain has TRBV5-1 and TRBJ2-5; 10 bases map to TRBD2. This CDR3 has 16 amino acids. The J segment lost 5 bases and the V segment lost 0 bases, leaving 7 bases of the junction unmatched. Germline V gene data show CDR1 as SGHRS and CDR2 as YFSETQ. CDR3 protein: CASSLAKLAGMETQYF. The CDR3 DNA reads TGCGCCAGCAGCTTGGCCAAACTAGCGGGAATGGAGACCCAGTACTTC. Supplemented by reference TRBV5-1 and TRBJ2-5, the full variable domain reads KAGVTQTPRYLIKTRGQQVTLSCSPISGHRSVSWYQQTPGQGLQFLFEYFSETQRNKGNFPGRFSGRQFSNSRSEMNVSTLELGDSALYLCASSLAKLAGMETQYFGPGTRLLVL.

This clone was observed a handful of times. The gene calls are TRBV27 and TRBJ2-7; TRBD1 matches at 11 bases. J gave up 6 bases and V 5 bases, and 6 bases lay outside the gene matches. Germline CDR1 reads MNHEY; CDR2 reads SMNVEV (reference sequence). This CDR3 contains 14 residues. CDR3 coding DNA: TGTGCCAGCAGTCACGGGACAGGGGGGTCCGAGCAGTACTTC. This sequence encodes CASSHGTGGSEQYF.

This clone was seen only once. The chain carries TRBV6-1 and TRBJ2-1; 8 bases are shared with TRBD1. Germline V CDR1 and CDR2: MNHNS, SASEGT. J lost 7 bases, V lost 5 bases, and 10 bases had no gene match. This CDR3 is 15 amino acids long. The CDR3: CASSSRDRPRNEQFF. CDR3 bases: TGTGCCAGCAGTTCTCGGGACAGGCCACGGAATGAGCAGTTCTTC.

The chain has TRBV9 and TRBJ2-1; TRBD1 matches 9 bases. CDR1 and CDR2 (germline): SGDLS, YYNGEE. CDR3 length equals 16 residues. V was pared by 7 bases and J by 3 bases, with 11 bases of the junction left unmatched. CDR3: CASGGSRDRVYNEQFF. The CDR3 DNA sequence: TGTGCCAGCGGGGGGTCCCGGGACAGGGTCTACAATGAGCAGTTCTTC.

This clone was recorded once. DNA for the CDR3: TGTGCCACCGGGCTGGCGGGTCAAGAGACCCAGTACTTC. Amino acid sequence: CATGLAGQETQYF. The chain uses TRBV15 and TRBJ2-5; the D gene is possibly TRBD2 (5 bases). This CDR3 has 13 residues. V dropped 8 bases and J dropped 2 bases, with 12 bases sitting between them. Germline V lookup: CDR1 LNHNV, CDR2 YYDKDF (reference sequence).

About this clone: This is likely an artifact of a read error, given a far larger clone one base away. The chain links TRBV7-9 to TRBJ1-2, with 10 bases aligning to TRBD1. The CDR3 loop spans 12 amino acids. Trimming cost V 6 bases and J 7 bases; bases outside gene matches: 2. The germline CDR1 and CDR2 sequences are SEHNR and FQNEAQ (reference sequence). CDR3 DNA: TGTGCCAGCAGTCGGACAGGGGGTGGCTACACCTTC. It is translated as CASSRTGGGYTF.